The 32 T cell receptor beta chains below all came from one sample that was sequenced in a study of T cell responses to AZD1222 COVID-19 vaccine. Here immunoSEQ multiplex PCR was the method, and the copy in TCRdb shows in-frame clones only, minus some. The table records some 120,000 clones, approximately 87% of them present only once. The specimen comprised peripheral blood, sampled on day 0 of AZD1222 vaccination. These receptor sequences come from an adult in good health.

Only one count was recorded for this clone. The chain recombines TRBV5-6 with TRBJ2-5; D ambiguous. The CDR3 is made up of 15 amino acids. Germline CDR1 is SGHDT and CDR2 is YYEEEE. Trimming pared 0 bases from V and 5 bases from J, leaving 14 bases between. The CDR3 DNA is TGTGCCAGCAGCTTGGGCCTAGGATCAATGGAGACCCAGTACTTC. Translated: CASSLGLGSMETQYF.

The rearrangement joins TRBV9 to TRBJ2-5; D gene uncertain. The CDR3 is 15 residues long. With 0 bases removed from V and 9 bases from J, the gap between germline ends came to 18 bases. CDR1 is SGDLS and CDR2 is YYNGEE in the germline V gene. CDR3 sequence reads: CASSVDSSSSMAQYF. DNA of the CDR3: TGTGCCAGCAGCGTAGATAGCAGCAGCAGTATGGCCCAGTACTTC.

J is TRBJ2-1 and V is TRBV7-2; TRBD1 or TRBD2 may be the D gene (5 bases each). The length of the CDR3 is 15 residues. Germline-derived CDR1 and CDR2 are SGHTA and FQGNSA. V was pared by 4 bases and J by 9 bases, with 19 bases between. The CDR3, as DNA: TGTGCCAGCAGCTCGGGACGGGGCCCGACCGGTGAGCAGTTCTTC. Its protein product is CASSSGRGPTGEQFF.

The J gene is TRBJ2-1, the V gene TRBV4-2, with TRBD2 matching over 11 bases. Germline-derived CDR1 and CDR2 are LGHNA and YNFKEQ. With 6 bases clipped from V and 4 bases from J, the junction kept 5 bases outside the gene matches. This CDR3 has 15 amino acids. CDR3 residues: CASRPTSGTYNEQFF. In DNA form, the CDR3 reads TGTGCCAGCAGACCGACTAGCGGGACGTACAATGAGCAGTTCTTC.

Written as DNA, the CDR3 is TGTGCCAGCTCACTCGGACAGCAGAACACTGAAGCTTTCTTT. It encodes CASSLGQQNTEAFF. The genes are TRBV18 and TRBJ1-1; a weak D match, TRBD1 (6 bases). The germline V gene has CDR1 KGHSH and CDR2 LQKENI. CDR3 length: 14 amino acids. The V and J ends lost 4 bases and 1 base respectively, with 10 bases between them.

This chain links TRBV29-1 with TRBJ2-3; D is perhaps TRBD1 (5 bases). The CDR3 is 15 residues long. In germline, CDR1 is SQVTM, CDR2 ANQGSEA. Trimming shortened V by 4 bases and J by 0 bases, and 14 bases separated the two germline ends. CDR3 sequence: CSVGQGLTSTDTQYF. The CDR3 DNA follows: TGCAGCGTTGGCCAGGGATTAACTAGCACAGATACGCAGTATTTT.

This chain links TRBV10-3 with TRBJ1-2, with 8 bases matching TRBD1. V lost 3 bases to trimming and J lost 7 bases; unmatched junction nucleotides: 7. There are 14 residues in the CDR3. Germline-derived CDR1 and CDR2 are ENHRY and SYGVKD. This chain's CDR3 is CAISEGTGPGGYTF. CDR3 in DNA: TGTGCCATCAGTGAAGGGACAGGCCCAGGTGGCTACACCTTC.

The chain is built from TRBV29-1 and TRBJ1-4; tentatively, D is TRBD1 (6 bases). In germline, CDR1 is SQVTM, CDR2 ANQGSEA. This CDR3 has 12 amino acids. The germline V and J ends were trimmed by 5 bases and 8 bases, with 12 bases remaining between them. This CDR3 reads CSVTGSGEKLFF. Here the CDR3 DNA reads TGCAGCGTTACAGGGTCAGGGGAAAAACTGTTTTTT.

This clone was seen just once. This chain uses TRBV28 with TRBJ2-1; D gene unclear. Trimming left V 2 bases short and J 5 bases short, with 10 bases between. Germline loops: CDR1 MDHEN, CDR2 SYDVKM. This CDR3 is built from 14 residues. Here the CDR3 reads CASSLGRRHNEQFF. The CDR3 DNA sequence: TGTGCCAGCAGTTTAGGACGCCGACACAATGAGCAGTTCTTC. Full variable domain (missing parts from reference TRBV28 and TRBJ2-1): DVKVTQSSRYLVKRTGEKVFLECVQDMDHENMFWYRQDPGLGLRLIYFSYDVKMKEKGDIPEGYSVSREKKERFSLILESASTNQTSMYLCASSLGRRHNEQFFGPGTRLTVL.

This clone showed up just a few times. This sequence joins TRBV15 and TRBJ1-1, with 9 bases lining up with TRBD1. Losses at the gene ends were 5 bases for V and 5 bases for J; bases not matched to a gene: 12. The CDR3 runs to 16 residues. The germline gives CDR1 LNHNV, CDR2 YYDKDF (reference sequence). The chain's CDR3 is CATSVGTGGPRTEAFF. The CDR3 DNA reads as TGTGCCACCAGCGTCGGTACAGGGGGCCCCAGGACTGAAGCTTTCTTT.

V and J are TRBV28 and TRBJ2-2; D uncertain. The V end lost 5 bases, the J end lost 5 bases, and 12 bases lay between the germline ends. Germline V gives CDR1 MDHEN, CDR2 SYDVKM. The CDR3 length is 14 residues. CDR3 protein: CASSLRRETGELFF. CDR3 bases: TGTGCCAGCAGTCTTCGTAGGGAAACCGGGGAGCTGTTTTTT.

This clone came up once. This chain connects TRBV5-6 to TRBJ2-1, with D perhaps TRBD1 or TRBD2 (5 bases each). V lost 4 bases and J lost 8, with 25 bases in between. Per the germline V gene, CDR1 is SGHDT and CDR2 is YYEEEE. The CDR3 extends over 17 amino acids. The CDR3 is CASSSTGTRQRRDEQFF. CDR3 sequence (DNA): TGTGCCAGCAGCAGCACCGGGACGAGACAACGACGGGATGAGCAGTTCTTC. Full variable domain (remainder filled in from reference TRBV5-6 and TRBJ2-1): DAGVTQSPTHLIKTRGQQVTLRCSPKSGHDTVSWYQQALGQGPQFIFQYYEEEERQRGNFPDRFSGHQFPNYSSELNVNALLLGDSALYLCASSSTGTRQRRDEQFFGPGTRLTVL.

The rearrangement links TRBV5-1 to TRBJ2-1; 12 bases are a match to TRBD2. Per the germline V gene, CDR1 is SGHRS and CDR2 is YFSETQ. V lost 4 bases, J lost 0 bases, and 5 bases stayed unmatched. The CDR3 runs 17 residues. CDR3: CASSRLAGASSYNEQFF. Here the CDR3 DNA reads TGCGCCAGCAGCCGACTAGCGGGGGCCAGCTCCTACAATGAGCAGTTCTTC.

V and J are TRBV5-1 and TRBJ2-1; 14 bases are a match to TRBD2. This CDR3 is 16 amino acids long. CDR1 and CDR2 (germline): SGHRS, YFSETQ. With 3 bases clipped from V and 10 bases from J, the junction kept 9 bases outside the gene matches. This chain's CDR3 is CASSYPGLAGDEEQFF. In DNA form, the CDR3 reads TGCGCCAGCAGCTACCCGGGACTAGCGGGAGATGAAGAGCAGTTCTTC.

The chain carries TRBV11-1 and TRBJ2-1; 10 nucleotides align to TRBD2. The CDR3 has 16 residues. CDR1 and CDR2 (germline): SGHAT, FQDESV (reference sequence). With 0 bases clipped from V and 6 bases from J, the junction kept 5 bases outside the gene matches. This CDR3 is CASSLAGLAGVNEQFF. CDR3 in DNA: TGTGCCAGCAGCTTAGCGGGCCTAGCGGGAGTCAATGAGCAGTTCTTC.

The rearrangement joins TRBV6-5 to TRBJ2-7; D may correspond to TRBD1 or TRBD2 (6 bases each). Germline assignment: CDR1 MNHEY and CDR2 SVGAGI. The CDR3 is 12 residues long. Trimming left V 5 bases short and J 6 bases short, with 11 bases between. CDR3 nucleotides: TGTGCCAGCAGTCGCAAGGGGGGCGAGCAGTACTTC. Translated: CASSRKGGEQYF.

This sequence joins TRBV3-1 (or the pseudogene TRBV3-2) and TRBJ1-1; D is unresolved. Germline V CDR1 and CDR2: LGHDT, YNNKEL (reference sequence). CDR3 length: 15 amino acids. V lost 0 bases and J 3 bases, leaving 11 bases between the germline ends. Here the CDR3 DNA reads TGTGCCAGCAGCCAAGATCCGACCCGGCACACTGAAGCTTTCTTT. It codes for CASSQDPTRHTEAFF.

The chain combines TRBV5-4 with TRBJ2-1, with TRBD1 matching over 7 bases. V trimming: 4 bases; J trimming: 7 bases; junction bases outside the gene matches: 11. Germline V gives CDR1 SGHNT, CDR2 YYREEE (reference sequence). CDR3 length equals 15 residues. The CDR3 is CASSPTGTQPNEQFF. The CDR3 coding sequence is TGTGCCAGCAGCCCGACAGGGACCCAGCCTAATGAGCAGTTCTTC.

The chain couples TRBV9 to TRBJ2-7; D uncertain. CDR1 and CDR2 from the germline V gene are SGDLS and YYNGEE. V was cut by 2 bases and J by 1 base, with 10 bases left in between. CDR3 length: 14 residues. The CDR3 is CASSVLSSSYEQYF. The CDR3 DNA sequence: TGTGCCAGCAGCGTGCTTAGCAGTTCCTACGAGCAGTACTTC.

V and J are TRBV6-5 and TRBJ2-6, with D uncertain. CDR1 and CDR2 from the germline V gene are MNHEY and SVGAGI. This CDR3 spans 13 amino acids. Trimming cost V 7 bases and J 4 bases, with 8 bases left between them. CDR3 DNA sequence: TGTGCCAGCATGAGGAGCGGGGCCAACGTCCTGACTTTC. Translation: CASMRSGANVLTF.

With regard to this clone: Different DNA sequences within this sample yield the same CDR3. The V gene is TRBV5-1, the J gene TRBJ2-2, with TRBD2 as a possible D gene (5 bases). V was trimmed by 2 bases and J by 1 base, leaving 9 bases between them. The CDR3 runs 15 residues. The germline gives CDR1 SGHRS, CDR2 YFSETQ. The CDR3 DNA sequence: TGCGCCAGCAGCTTTGGCGGACTGAACACCGGGGAGCTGTTTTTT. This gives the protein CASSFGGLNTGELFF.

This chain links TRBV7-8 with TRBJ2-1, with 11 bases identical to TRBD1. Germline CDR1 SGHVS, CDR2 FQNEAQ. CDR3 length: 15 residues. V lost 1 base, J lost 8 bases, and 4 bases stayed unmatched. CDR3 bases: TGTGCCAGCAGCTTAGAGGGACAGGGGGGAGATGAGCAGTTCTTC. Amino acid sequence: CASSLEGQGGDEQFF.

The rearrangement uses TRBV18 and TRBJ2-1; 7 positions match TRBD2. This CDR3 spans 14 amino acids. Trimming at V came to 4 bases and at J to 12 bases, leaving 12 bases not matched to a gene. Looked up from germline, CDR1 is KGHSH and CDR2 is LQKENI. The CDR3 protein is CASSLGLGADAQFF. For the CDR3, the DNA is TGTGCCAGCTCACTTGGACTAGGGGCCGATGCGCAGTTCTTC.

The V call is TRBV4-1, the J call TRBJ2-1; 7 bases line up with TRBD1. The CDR3 contains 15 residues. Unmatched junction bases numbered 2, after V lost 3 bases and J lost 0 bases. Germline CDR1 and CDR2: MGHRA and YSYEKL. CDR3 amino acids: CASSQTGSSYNEQFF. The CDR3 bases are TGCGCCAGCAGCCAGACAGGGAGCTCCTACAATGAGCAGTTCTTC.

The chain uses TRBV7-2 and TRBJ2-5, with D hard to call. CDR3 size: 14 residues. Per the germline V gene, CDR1 is SGHTA and CDR2 is FQGNSA. The V end lost 3 bases, the J end lost 7 bases, and 15 bases lay between the germline ends. The CDR3 DNA is TGTGCCAGCAGCTTTCCCTGGACCCGTCGGACCCAGTACTTC. Its translation: CASSFPWTRRTQYF.

The CDR3, as DNA: TGTGCCAGCAGTGAACTAGCGGGAGGGGGGGAGACCCAGTACTTC. Translated, it gives CASSELAGGGETQYF. The genes are TRBV6-1 and TRBJ2-5, with TRBD2 identical over 12 bases. J gave up 5 bases and V 2 bases, and 3 bases lay outside the gene matches. The V gene's germline CDR1 is MNHNS and CDR2 SASEGT. The CDR3 has 15 amino acids.

This clone has only a few counts. Different DNA sequences within this sample yield the same CDR3. The CDR3 nucleotides are TGTGCCAGCAGCTTGGGGTCGGGGAATGAAAAACTGTTTTTT. Its translation: CASSLGSGNEKLFF. J is TRBJ1-4 and V is TRBV5-6, with no clear D. CDR3 length: 14 residues. The germline V and J ends were trimmed by 0 bases and 5 bases, with 8 bases remaining between them. CDR1 and CDR2 from the germline V gene are SGHDT and YYEEEE.

J is TRBJ2-7 and V is TRBV3-1 (or the pseudogene TRBV3-2), with no clear D. Germline CDR1 reads LGHDT; CDR2 reads YNNKEL (reference sequence). This CDR3 has 12 amino acids. V lost 5 bases and J 2 bases, leaving 7 bases between the germline ends. CDR3: CASSSTPYEQYF. For the CDR3, the DNA is TGTGCCAGCAGCTCTACCCCCTACGAGCAGTACTTC.

The chain is built from TRBV28 and TRBJ2-2; D remains ambiguous. Germline-derived CDR1 and CDR2 are MDHEN and SYDVKM. Trimming pared 1 base from V and 5 bases from J, leaving 11 bases between. This CDR3 contains 15 residues. The CDR3 region has the DNA TGTGCCAGCAGTTTATACCCTATGAGGACCGGGGAGCTGTTTTTT. Encoded protein: CASSLYPMRTGELFF.

This clone was seen only a few times. J is TRBJ1-3 and V is TRBV9; 7 bases match TRBD1. Germline lookup yields CDR1 SGDLS and CDR2 YYNGEE. Trimming at V came to 4 bases and at J to 4 bases, leaving 11 bases not matched to a gene. The CDR3 runs to 16 residues. CDR3 sequence: CASSPDPRGAGNTIYF. As DNA, the CDR3 is TGTGCCAGCAGCCCCGACCCCAGGGGGGCCGGAAACACCATATATTTT.

The chain recombines TRBV7-3 with TRBJ2-5; TRBD1 matches 7 bases. Germline CDR1 is SGHTA and CDR2 is FQGTGA. The V gene end was trimmed by 5 bases and the J gene end by 4 bases; junction bases not matched to a gene: 7. This CDR3 comprises 14 residues. The CDR3 reads CASSLGGSGETQYF. The CDR3 DNA is TGTGCCAGCAGCCTAGGGGGCTCGGGAGAGACCCAGTACTTC.

This rearrangement joins TRBV7-2 to TRBJ2-7; 7 bases are shared with TRBD1. Losses at the gene ends were 3 bases for V and 4 bases for J; bases not matched to a gene: 3. CDR3 length: 13 amino acids. Germline V lookup: CDR1 SGHTA, CDR2 FQGNSA. In DNA, the CDR3 is TGTGCCAGCAGCTTGGGACAGATTTACGAGCAGTACTTC. Translation gives CASSLGQIYEQYF.